This passage covers 29 T cell receptor beta chains from one sample sequenced in a study of regulatory T cells in long-lasting Graves disease (dated by TCRdb to about 2021). This specimen's time point label, interpreted: newly diagnosed GD, antithyroid drugs for less than 3 months. For both TCR sequencing and RNA sequencing, RNA was extracted from PBMCs using TRIzol. Receptor amplification or capture employed multiplex PCR. Instrument on record: Illumina HiSeq 4000. TCR beta libraries were built with iRepertoire HTBI primers and Arm-PCR amplification of CDR3 regions. The raw public data were reprocessed by TCRdb itself: fastp quality trimming at Q25, MiXCR clonotype calling, in-frame beta chains only. Each CDR3 protein appears once, grouped with its most common genes and DNA. For this sample there are around 480,000 distinct CDR3 sequences; more than 15% appear just once. The ten largest clonotypes hold around 25% of the sample.

These data were also reused for a study on T cells in Graves' hyperthyroidism and ophthalmopathy.

This specimen consisted of peripheral blood mononuclear cells (PBMCs), obtained at new diagnosis, from a patient treated with antithyroid drugs. Receptors were obtained from a middle-aged woman with Graves disease. Donor details come from another sample of the same person, matched by shared clones.

This clonotype was seen ten or more times. The rearrangement uses TRBV28 and TRBJ2-7, with D maybe TRBD1 (6 bases). The germline CDR1 and CDR2 sequences are MDHEN and SYDVKM. This CDR3 is built from 13 residues. V was clipped by 10 bases and J by 6 bases, with 19 bases between them. CDR3 in amino acids: CAIIDRTRGEQYF. The CDR3 nucleotides are TGTGCCATCATCGACAGGACTCGGGGCGAGCAGTACTTC.

The chain recombines TRBV19 with TRBJ1-1, with TRBD1 matching over 9 bases. The J segment lost 0 bases and the V segment lost 8 bases, leaving 4 bases of the junction unmatched. Germline values: CDR1 LNHDA, CDR2 SQIVND (reference sequence). This CDR3 has 14 residues. The CDR3 region is CASGQGLMNTEAFF. The CDR3 region has the DNA TGTGCCAGTGGACAGGGGTTAATGAACACTGAAGCTTTCTTT.

This clonotype occurred many times. The rearrangement uses TRBV11-1 and TRBJ2-1, with TRBD2 identical over 7 bases. J was trimmed by 0 bases and V by 3 bases; bases with no gene match: 2. CDR3 size: 15 residues. Germline assignment: CDR1 SGHAT and CDR2 FQDESV (reference sequence). In nucleotides, the CDR3 is TGTGCCAGCAGCTTGGAGCGGGGCTCCTACAATGAGCAGTTCTTC. The encoded protein is CASSLERGSYNEQFF.

This clonotype was recorded many times. Relative to the germline gene, one junction end is altered; a read error may explain this. The J gene is TRBJ2-7, the V gene TRBV6-1; no clear D. The CDR3 runs to 13 residues. Germline V gives CDR1 MNHNS, CDR2 SASEGT. The DNA of the CDR3 is TGTGCCAGCAGTGAAAGCGAATTTGGGATCAGGCACTTC. Translated, it gives CASSESEFGIRHF.

In its sample, this clonotype was seen many times. This rearrangement joins TRBV20-1 to TRBJ1-2; 12 bases align to TRBD1. Trimming removed 4 bases from V and 7 bases from J; junction bases left unmatched: 10. The CDR3 length is 15 residues. CDR1 DFQATT and CDR2 SNEGSKA come from the germline V gene (reference sequence). In nucleotides, the CDR3 is TGCAGTGCTACCAGGGACAGGGGGCGCGCGGGTGGCTACACCTTC. Its translation is CSATRDRGRAGGYTF.

This clonotype was recorded many times. The rearrangement links TRBV2 to TRBJ1-2, with 8 bases that match TRBD1. CDR1 is SNHLY and CDR2 is FYNNEI in the germline V gene. CDR3 length: 15 residues. J lost 0 bases, V lost 6 bases, and 6 bases had no gene match. CDR3 sequence reads: CASRGQATSNYGYTF. CDR3 bases: TGTGCCAGCAGGGGACAGGCGACCTCTAACTATGGCTACACCTTC.

There are a few counts of this clonotype. The chain combines TRBV12-3 or TRBV12-4 with TRBJ2-1, with TRBD1 matching over 7 bases. The CDR3 consists of 16 residues. The V and J ends lost 5 bases and 4 bases, in that order; junction bases with no gene match: 11. CDR3 sequence (DNA): TGTGCCAGCAGTCCCTGGGTAGGGGGCAATTACAATGAGCAGTTCTTC. Translated: CASSPWVGGNYNEQFF.

Many counts were recorded for this clonotype. This chain connects TRBV5-1 to TRBJ1-4; D is undetermined. The CDR3 consists of 15 residues. CDR1 and CDR2 (germline): SGHRS, YFSETQ. V lost 1 base and J 0 bases, leaving 7 bases between the germline ends. Here the CDR3 DNA reads TGCGCCAGCAGCTTGTCGGGTGCAACTAATGAAAAACTGTTTTTT. Its translation: CASSLSGATNEKLFF. The full variable domain, rest sourced from reference TRBV5-1 and TRBJ1-4, is KAGVTQTPRYLIKTRGQQVTLSCSPISGHRSVSWYQQTPGQGLQFLFEYFSETQRNKGNFPGRFSGRQFSNSRSEMNVSTLELGDSALYLCASSLSGATNEKLFFGSGTQLSVL.

This clonotype was detected ten times or more. CDR3 in DNA: TGCGCCAGCAGTTCGTCGTGGGGGGGTGAAGCTTTCTTT. It specifies CASSSSWGGEAFF. This chain connects TRBV5-1 to TRBJ1-1; D possibly corresponds to TRBD1 (5 bases). The CDR3 extends over 13 amino acids. Germline-derived CDR1 and CDR2 are SGHRS and YFSETQ. V was clipped by 5 bases and J by 7 bases, with 15 bases between them.

This chain uses TRBV28 with TRBJ1-4, with D unresolved. In germline, CDR1 is MDHEN, CDR2 SYDVKM. V shed 6 bases and J shed 4 bases, with 12 bases lying between them. CDR3 length equals 14 residues. CDR3 region: CASSFPPLNEKLFF. CDR3 bases: TGTGCCAGCAGCTTCCCCCCTCTTAATGAAAAACTGTTTTTT.

To note about this clonotype: A much more abundant neighbour one base away suggests this may be a read error. This chain's CDR3 is CASTAWTDYNEQFF. CDR3 coding DNA: TGTGCCAGCACGGCCTGGACTGATTACAATGAGCAGTTCTTC. The chain carries TRBV3-1 and TRBJ2-1; perhaps TRBD2 as D (5 bases). The length of the CDR3 is 14 residues. Germline CDR1 LGHDT, CDR2 YNNKEL (reference sequence). V gave up 7 bases and J gave up 4 bases, with 14 bases separating them.

This clonotype occurred a few times. V is TRBV5-1 and J is TRBJ2-1; TRBD2 might be the D (6 bases). This CDR3 has 14 amino acids. Per germline, CDR1 SGHRS and CDR2 YFSETQ. The V end was cut by 4 bases, the J end by 2 bases, with 10 bases between. CDR3 coding DNA: TGCGCCAGCAGCCGGGGGTTCCCCTACAATGAGCAGTTCTTC. It codes for CASSRGFPYNEQFF. The whole variable domain, remainder taken from reference TRBV5-1 and TRBJ2-1, is KAGVTQTPRYLIKTRGQQVTLSCSPISGHRSVSWYQQTPGQGLQFLFEYFSETQRNKGNFPGRFSGRQFSNSRSEMNVSTLELGDSALYLCASSRGFPYNEQFFGPGTRLTVL.

This clonotype was recorded a few times. The chain has TRBV2 and TRBJ2-5; 9 bases match TRBD2. Germline CDR1 is SNHLY and CDR2 is FYNNEI. After removal of 8 bases from V and 2 bases from J, the junction contained 12 bases not matched to a gene. This CDR3 is built from 16 residues. The CDR3 here is CASLVGASGIQETQYF. CDR3 coding DNA: TGTGCCAGCTTAGTCGGTGCTAGCGGGATACAAGAGACCCAGTACTTC.

This clonotype has at least ten counts. A junction end diverges from the germline sequence, so it may reflect a read error. The J gene is TRBJ1-1, the V gene TRBV18; a possible D gene is TRBD1 (5 bases). Germline CDR1 reads KGHSH; CDR2 reads LQKENI. This CDR3 has 13 residues. For the CDR3, the DNA is TGTGCCACCAACTCGGGGGGGAACGCTGAAGCTTTCTTT. Translating it yields CATNSGGNAEAFF.

V gene TRBV15 combines with J gene TRBJ1-5; D may be TRBD1 (5 bases). In germline, CDR1 is LNHNV, CDR2 YYDKDF (reference sequence). Trimming pared 2 bases from V and 2 bases from J, leaving 13 bases between. The CDR3 has 16 residues. CDR3: CATSRREGAGNQPQHF. The CDR3 DNA sequence: TGTGCCACCAGCAGACGGGAAGGGGCTGGCAATCAGCCCCAGCATTTT. Combining the CDR3 with reference TRBV15 and TRBJ1-5 gives the whole variable domain DAMVIQNPRYQVTQFGKPVTLSCSQTLNHNVMYWYQQKSSQAPKLLFHYYDKDFNNEADTPDNFQSRRPNTSFCFLDIRSPGLGDTAMYLCATSRREGAGNQPQHFGDGTRLSIL.

Concerning this clonotype: Given the absence of the conserved phenylalanine or tryptophan at the CDR3 end, a read error is likely. The rearrangement joins TRBV7-8 to TRBJ1-5; 7 bases match TRBD1. The CDR3 sequence is 17 residues long. With V trimmed by 5 bases and J by 6 bases, 16 bases remained unmatched. Germline V gene lookup returns CDR1 SGHVS and CDR2 FQNEAQ. DNA of the CDR3: TGTGCCAGCAGCCAAGAGGGGGCAGGGGAAAGTTCTCAGCCCCAGCATCTT. Protein sequence: CASSQEGAGESSQPQHL.

The sample holds many counts of this clonotype. This sequence joins TRBV10-3 and TRBJ2-2, with 8 bases that match TRBD2. The length of the CDR3 is 15 residues. After removal of 2 bases from V and 7 bases from J, the junction contained 6 bases not matched to a gene. Germline V gives CDR1 ENHRY, CDR2 SYGVKD. The CDR3 DNA sequence: TGTGCCATCAGTGAGAGAGGACTAGCTGGCGGGGAGCTGTTTTTT. This sequence encodes CAISERGLAGGELFF.

This clonotype was recorded many times. The chain uses TRBV20-1 and TRBJ1-1; perhaps TRBD1 as D (5 bases). Between the trimmed V and J ends, which lost 1 base and 0 bases, there was a span of 12 bases. The germline V gene has CDR1 DFQATT and CDR2 SNEGSKA (reference sequence). The length of the CDR3 is 15 residues. This CDR3 is CSARAPGSMNTEAFF. The CDR3 nucleotides read TGCAGTGCTAGAGCTCCAGGGTCTATGAACACTGAAGCTTTCTTT.

This clonotype was picked up a small number of times. V gene TRBV28 combines with J gene TRBJ2-2; 9 nucleotides agree with TRBD1. Germline CDR1 is MDHEN and CDR2 is SYDVKM. V shed 5 bases, J shed 3 bases, and the junction held 4 bases outside the gene matches. This CDR3 region has 15 residues. The CDR3 here is CASSPDRGYTGELFF. In DNA form, the CDR3 reads TGTGCCAGCAGTCCCGACAGGGGGTACACCGGGGAGCTGTTTTTT.

This clonotype was observed at least ten times. The V and J genes are TRBV3-1 and TRBJ2-1; a possible D gene is TRBD2 (6 bases). V was pared by 6 bases and J by 0 bases, with 24 bases between. The CDR3 totals 19 residues. Germline CDR1 and CDR2: LGHDT and YNNKEL (reference sequence). In DNA, the CDR3 is TGTGCCAGCAGTCCTTACCGGGACTTCGGTTGGAGCTCCTACAATGAGCAGTTCTTC. It codes for CASSPYRDFGWSSYNEQFF.

This clonotype showed up many times. The chain combines TRBV12-3 or TRBV12-4 with TRBJ1-1; 8 bases line up with TRBD1. The length of the CDR3 is 15 residues. Unmatched junction bases numbered 4, after V lost 0 bases and J lost 4 bases. The CDR3 reads CASSLAGQGATEAFF. CDR3 nucleotides: TGTGCCAGCAGTTTAGCTGGCCAGGGGGCCACTGAAGCTTTCTTT.

In its sample, this clonotype was seen many times. The chain is built from TRBV5-1 and TRBJ1-2, with D uncertain. This CDR3 contains 13 residues. Germline CDR1 is SGHRS and CDR2 is YFSETQ. V dropped 0 bases and J dropped 5 bases, with 8 bases sitting between them. CDR3 DNA: TGCGCCAGCAGCTTGGCCGGGGAGTATGGCTACACCTTC. Protein: CASSLAGEYGYTF. Using reference TRBV5-1 and TRBJ1-2 for the parts outside the CDR3, the full variable domain is KAGVTQTPRYLIKTRGQQVTLSCSPISGHRSVSWYQQTPGQGLQFLFEYFSETQRNKGNFPGRFSGRQFSNSRSEMNVSTLELGDSALYLCASSLAGEYGYTFGSGTRLTVV.

V usage is TRBV6-5 and J usage is TRBJ1-5; 8 nucleotides line up with TRBD1. After removal of 2 bases from V and 4 bases from J, the junction contained 4 bases not matched to a gene. The CDR3 is made up of 15 amino acids. Germline values: CDR1 MNHEY, CDR2 SVGAGI. The CDR3 region is CASSYDRGNNQPQHF. In DNA, the CDR3 is TGTGCCAGCAGTTACGACAGGGGCAATAATCAGCCCCAGCATTTT.

At least ten counts were recorded for this clonotype. The chain recombines TRBV20-1 with TRBJ1-1; D gene uncertain. Trimming stripped 6 bases from V and 1 base from J, with 9 bases between. Germline values: CDR1 DFQATT, CDR2 SNEGSKA (reference sequence). The CDR3 length is 12 residues. In DNA, the CDR3 is TGCAGTGCCGCCTTTGGGAACACTGAAGCTTTCTTT. Residues: CSAAFGNTEAFF.

For this clonotype: A junction end diverges from the germline sequence, so it may reflect a read error. V gene TRBV11-2 combines with J gene TRBJ2-5; 7 bases are a match to TRBD2. Germline assignment: CDR1 SGHAT and CDR2 FQNNGV. This CDR3 has 13 amino acids. The CDR3, as DNA: TGCGCCAGCAGCCAAGGGAGGGCAGAGACCCAGTACTTC. It yields the protein CASSQGRAETQYF.

This clonotype was seen ten or more times. The chain has TRBV11-2 and TRBJ2-5; D might be TRBD1 (6 bases). V lost 8 bases and J lost 0, with 13 bases in between. Germline V gene sequence: CDR1 SGHAT, CDR2 FQNNGV. The CDR3 is 14 amino acids. CDR3 loop: CASPRDTYQETQYF. For the CDR3, the DNA is TGTGCCAGCCCTCGGGACACCTACCAAGAGACCCAGTACTTC.

This clonotype occurred many times. At one end, the junction sequence differs from germline, possibly due to a read error. This sequence joins TRBV5-1 and TRBJ1-4, with D uncertain. The CDR3 runs to 14 residues. The germline CDR1 and CDR2 sequences are SGHRS and YFSETQ. The CDR3 is CASRLGTTNEKLFF. CDR3 bases: TGTGCCAGCAGGCTGGGGACAACTAATGAAAAACTGTTTTTT.

This clonotype was recorded at least ten times. At one end the junction does not follow the germline gene, possibly because of a read error. The rearrangement uses TRBV2 and TRBJ1-5; D gene uncertain. The CDR3 runs 17 residues. Looked up from germline, CDR1 is SNHLY and CDR2 is FYNNEI. Written as DNA, the CDR3 is TGTGCCAGCAGGGAAGATCCCTTTGAGTATAGCAATCAGCCCCAGCATTTT. This codes for CASREDPFEYSNQPQHF.

A few counts support this clonotype. The rearrangement links TRBV2 to TRBJ2-2; tentatively, D is TRBD2 (6 bases). This CDR3 comprises 15 residues. In germline, CDR1 is SNHLY, CDR2 FYNNEI. Trimming removed 7 bases at V and 0 bases at J, with 12 bases between. In nucleotides, the CDR3 is TGTGCCAGCACCCGGGACTCTGCGAACACCGGGGAGCTGTTTTTT. This translates into CASTRDSANTGELFF.